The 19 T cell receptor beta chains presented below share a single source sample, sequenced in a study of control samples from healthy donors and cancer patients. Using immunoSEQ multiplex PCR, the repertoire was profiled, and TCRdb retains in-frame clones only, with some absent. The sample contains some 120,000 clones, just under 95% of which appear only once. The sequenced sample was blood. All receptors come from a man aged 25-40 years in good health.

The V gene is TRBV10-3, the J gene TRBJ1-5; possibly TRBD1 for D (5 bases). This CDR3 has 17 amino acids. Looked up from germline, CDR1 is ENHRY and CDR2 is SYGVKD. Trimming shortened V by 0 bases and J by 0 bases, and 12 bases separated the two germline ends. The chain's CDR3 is CAISESQGAGSNQPQHF. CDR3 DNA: TGTGCCATCAGTGAGTCGCAAGGGGCGGGTAGCAATCAGCCCCAGCATTTT.

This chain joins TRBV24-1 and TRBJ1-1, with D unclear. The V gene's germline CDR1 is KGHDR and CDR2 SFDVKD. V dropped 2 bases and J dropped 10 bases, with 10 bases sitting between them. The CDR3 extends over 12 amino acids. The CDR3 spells CATSDSIWGAFF. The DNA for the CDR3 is TGTGCCACCAGTGATTCGATATGGGGAGCTTTCTTT.

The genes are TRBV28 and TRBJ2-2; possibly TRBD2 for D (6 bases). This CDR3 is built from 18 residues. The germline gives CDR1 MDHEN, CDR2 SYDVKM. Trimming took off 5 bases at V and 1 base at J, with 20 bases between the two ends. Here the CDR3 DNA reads TGTGCCAGCAGTACCGCAAATGGGAGGAGAGGGAACACCGGGGAGCTGTTTTTT. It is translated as CASSTANGRRGNTGELFF. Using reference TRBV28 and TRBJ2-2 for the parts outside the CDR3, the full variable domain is DVKVTQSSRYLVKRTGEKVFLECVQDMDHENMFWYRQDPGLGLRLIYFSYDVKMKEKGDIPEGYSVSREKKERFSLILESASTNQTSMYLCASSTANGRRGNTGELFFGEGSRLTVL.

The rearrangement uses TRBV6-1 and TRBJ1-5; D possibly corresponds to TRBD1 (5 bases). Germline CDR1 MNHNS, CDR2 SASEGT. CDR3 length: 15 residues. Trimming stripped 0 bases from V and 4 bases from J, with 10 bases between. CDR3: CASSEAEAGNQPQHF. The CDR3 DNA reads TGTGCCAGCAGTGAAGCAGAGGCAGGGAATCAGCCCCAGCATTTT.

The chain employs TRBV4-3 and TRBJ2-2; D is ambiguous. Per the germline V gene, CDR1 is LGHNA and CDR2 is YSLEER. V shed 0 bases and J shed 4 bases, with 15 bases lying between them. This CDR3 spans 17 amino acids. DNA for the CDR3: TGCGCCAGCAGCCAAGATTTAGTAGGTAGTATCACCGGGGAGCTGTTTTTT. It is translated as CASSQDLVGSITGELFF.

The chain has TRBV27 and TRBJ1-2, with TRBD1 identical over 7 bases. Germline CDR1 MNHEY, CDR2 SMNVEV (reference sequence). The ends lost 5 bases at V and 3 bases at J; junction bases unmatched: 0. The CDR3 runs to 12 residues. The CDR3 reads CASSQGDYGYTF. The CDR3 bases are TGTGCCAGCAGTCAGGGGGACTATGGCTACACCTTC.

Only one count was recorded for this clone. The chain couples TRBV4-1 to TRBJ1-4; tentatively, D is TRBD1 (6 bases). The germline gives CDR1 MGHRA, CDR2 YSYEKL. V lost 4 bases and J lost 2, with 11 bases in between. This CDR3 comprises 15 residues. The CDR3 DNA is TGCGCCAGCAGCCGGACGGGGGGCACTAATGAAAAACTGTTTTTT. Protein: CASSRTGGTNEKLFF.

In DNA, the CDR3 is TGTGCCAGCAGTCCACCCCAGGGGCAATCTTACGAGCAGTACTTC. This encodes CASSPPQGQSYEQYF. The chain couples TRBV28 to TRBJ2-7, with D maybe TRBD1 (6 bases). The germline V gene has CDR1 MDHEN and CDR2 SYDVKM. The V end was cut by 5 bases, the J end by 4 bases, with 18 bases between. There are 15 residues in the CDR3. The full variable domain, rest sourced from reference TRBV28 and TRBJ2-7, is DVKVTQSSRYLVKRTGEKVFLECVQDMDHENMFWYRQDPGLGLRLIYFSYDVKMKEKGDIPEGYSVSREKKERFSLILESASTNQTSMYLCASSPPQGQSYEQYFGPGTRLTVT.

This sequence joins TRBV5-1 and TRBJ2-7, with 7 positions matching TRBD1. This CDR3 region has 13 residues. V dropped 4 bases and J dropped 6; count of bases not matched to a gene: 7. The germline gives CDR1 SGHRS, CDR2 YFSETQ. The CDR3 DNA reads TGCGCCAGCAGCCTGGACAGGTCGGCCGAGCAGTACTTC. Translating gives CASSLDRSAEQYF.

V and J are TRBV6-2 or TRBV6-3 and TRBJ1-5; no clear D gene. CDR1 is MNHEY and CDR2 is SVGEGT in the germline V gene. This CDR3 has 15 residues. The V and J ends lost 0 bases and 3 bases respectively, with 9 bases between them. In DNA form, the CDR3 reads TGTGCCAGCAGTTACTCAGGCAGAAACAATCAGCCCCAGCATTTT. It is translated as CASSYSGRNNQPQHF.

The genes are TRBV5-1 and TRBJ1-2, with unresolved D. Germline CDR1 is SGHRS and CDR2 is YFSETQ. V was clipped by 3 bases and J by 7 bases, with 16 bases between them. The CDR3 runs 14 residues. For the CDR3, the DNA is TGCGCCAGCAGCTACAAGGACGGACCCGGTGGCTACACCTTC. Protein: CASSYKDGPGGYTF.

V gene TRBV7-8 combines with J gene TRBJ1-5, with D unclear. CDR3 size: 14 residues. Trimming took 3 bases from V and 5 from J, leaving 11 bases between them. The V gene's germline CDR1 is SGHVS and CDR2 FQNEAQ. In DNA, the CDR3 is TGTGCCAGCAGCTTTCCGGGATACTATCAGCCCCAGCATTTT. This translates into CASSFPGYYQPQHF.

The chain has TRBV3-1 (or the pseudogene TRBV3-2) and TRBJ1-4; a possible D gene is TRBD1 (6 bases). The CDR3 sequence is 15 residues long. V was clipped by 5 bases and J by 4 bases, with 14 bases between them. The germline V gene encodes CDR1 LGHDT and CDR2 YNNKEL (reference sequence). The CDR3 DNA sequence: TGTGCCAGCAGCGAAACATCAGGGGTTAATGAAAAACTGTTTTTT. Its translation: CASSETSGVNEKLFF.

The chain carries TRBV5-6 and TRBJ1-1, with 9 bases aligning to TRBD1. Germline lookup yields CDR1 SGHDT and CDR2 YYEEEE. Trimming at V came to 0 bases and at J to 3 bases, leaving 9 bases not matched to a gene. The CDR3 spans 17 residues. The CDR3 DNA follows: TGTGCCAGCAGCTTGGGTATTACAGGGGGCATGGACACTGAAGCTTTCTTT. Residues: CASSLGITGGMDTEAFF.

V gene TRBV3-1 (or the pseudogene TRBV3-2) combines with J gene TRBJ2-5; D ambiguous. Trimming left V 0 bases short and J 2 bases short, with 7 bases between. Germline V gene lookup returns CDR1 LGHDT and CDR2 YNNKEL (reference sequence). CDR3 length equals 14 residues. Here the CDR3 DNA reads TGTGCCAGCAGCCAAGACACAGTACAAGAGACCCAGTACTTC. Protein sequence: CASSQDTVQETQYF.

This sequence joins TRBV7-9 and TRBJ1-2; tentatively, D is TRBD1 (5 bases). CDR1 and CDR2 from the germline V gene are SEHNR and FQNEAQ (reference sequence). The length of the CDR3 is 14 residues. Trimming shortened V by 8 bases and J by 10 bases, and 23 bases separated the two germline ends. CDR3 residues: CASGFTRGVEDYTF. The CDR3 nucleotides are TGTGCCAGCGGATTTACAAGGGGTGTCGAGGACTACACCTTC.

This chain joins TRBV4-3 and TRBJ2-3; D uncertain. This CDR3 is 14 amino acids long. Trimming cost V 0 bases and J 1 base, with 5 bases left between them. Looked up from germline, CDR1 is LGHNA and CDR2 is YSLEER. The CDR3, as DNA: TGCGCCAGCAGCCAAGATGCCCGCACAGATACGCAGTATTTT. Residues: CASSQDARTDTQYF.

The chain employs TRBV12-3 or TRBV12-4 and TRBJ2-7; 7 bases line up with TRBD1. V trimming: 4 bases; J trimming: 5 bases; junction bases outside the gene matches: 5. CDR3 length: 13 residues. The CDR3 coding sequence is TGTGCCAGCAGTTGGGCAGGGGGTAACGAGCAGTACTTC. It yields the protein CASSWAGGNEQYF.

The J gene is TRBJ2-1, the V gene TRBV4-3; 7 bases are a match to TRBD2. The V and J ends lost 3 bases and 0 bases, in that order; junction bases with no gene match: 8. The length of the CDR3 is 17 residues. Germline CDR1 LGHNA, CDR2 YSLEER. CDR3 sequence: CASSQEAGMSSYNEQFF. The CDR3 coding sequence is TGCGCCAGCAGCCAGGAAGCGGGGATGAGCTCCTACAATGAGCAGTTCTTC.